A single sample gave rise to the 8 T cell receptor beta chains below, sequenced in a study of blood T cells in healthy people across ages. Alongside a J-beta primer mix, a sample-barcoded 5' primer served in a second PCR lasting roughly 7 to 11 cycles. TCRdb fed the 5' RACE reads into MiXCR, producing one record per CDR3 protein. The repertoire holds 760,000 or so distinct CDR3 sequences, around 25% seen once, with around 9.2% in the top ten. This sample also belongs to another study, concerning T cells of mothers and their children.

The sample comprised blood. The receptors come from a boy aged 5-17 years in good health.

This clonotype was counted at least ten times. The chain's CDR3 is CASSYGTDTQYF. The DNA of the CDR3 is TGTGCCAGCAGTTACGGCACAGATACGCAGTATTTT. The gene calls are TRBV6-2 or TRBV6-3 and TRBJ2-3, with D unclear. CDR3 size: 12 residues. The V gene's germline CDR1 is MNHEY and CDR2 SVGEGT. V was pared by 2 bases and J by 1 base, with 1 base between.

This clonotype was picked up a small number of times. The chain links TRBV25-1 to TRBJ2-5; the D gene is possibly TRBD2 (7 bases). The length of the CDR3 is 16 residues. V dropped 3 bases and J dropped 4 bases, with 18 bases sitting between them. Germline CDR1 reads MGHDK; CDR2 reads SYGVNS. The CDR3 region is CASSESGRGGGETQYF. CDR3 DNA: TGTGCCAGCAGTGAGAGTGGGCGGGGAGGGGGAGAGACCCAGTACTTC.

Here the CDR3 DNA reads TGTGCCAGCGGCCCCCGGACTCCTCAAGAGACCCAGTACTTC. It is translated as CASGPRTPQETQYF. This chain joins TRBV3-1 and TRBJ2-5; D is possibly TRBD2 (5 bases). V was shortened by 8 bases and J by 2 bases, with 15 bases between the two germline ends. The germline V gene encodes CDR1 LGHDT and CDR2 YNNKEL (reference sequence). The CDR3 sequence is 14 residues long.

V gene TRBV4-1 combines with J gene TRBJ2-7; D not resolved. Per the germline V gene, CDR1 is MGHRA and CDR2 is YSYEKL. The CDR3 is 12 amino acids. V lost 1 base, J lost 6 bases, and 7 bases lay in between. In nucleotides, the CDR3 is TGCGCCAGCAGCCAAGCTGGGCGCGAGCAGTACTTC. Residues: CASSQAGREQYF.

The chain links TRBV7-9 to TRBJ2-5, with 11 nucleotides matching TRBD2. The J call may be faulty, since TRBJ2-1 better matches the DNA end. The germline V gene encodes CDR1 SEHNR and CDR2 FQNEAQ (reference sequence). This CDR3 is built from 16 residues. CDR3 residues: CASSPRGVAGGTEQFF. The CDR3 DNA follows: TGTGCCAGCAGCCCTCGGGGGGTAGCGGGAGGGACTGAGCAGTTCTTC.

The chain couples TRBV7-2 to TRBJ1-2; D gene uncertain. The V end was cut by 1 base, the J end by 8 bases, with 8 bases between. The CDR3 consists of 12 residues. Germline CDR1 SGHTA, CDR2 FQGNSA. The CDR3 DNA sequence: TGTGCCAGCAGCTTAGAGTTTCGGGGCTACACCTTC. Translation: CASSLEFRGYTF.

The V call is TRBV14, the J call TRBJ1-1; D may be TRBD1 (5 bases). The CDR3 contains 14 residues. Germline assignment: CDR1 SGHDN and CDR2 FVKESK. V gave up 5 bases and J gave up 4 bases, with 14 bases separating them. The CDR3 nucleotides read TGTGCCAGCAGCACTAAGGCAGGGAGCACTGAAGCTTTCTTT. Residues: CASSTKAGSTEAFF.

This sequence joins TRBV7-3 and TRBJ2-5; possibly TRBD1 for D (5 bases). The closer fit of TRBJ2-1 to the DNA end suggests the J call may be wrong. Germline V gives CDR1 SGHTA, CDR2 FQGTGA. This CDR3 spans 14 amino acids. The CDR3 loop reads CASSLSRVDNEQFF. As DNA, the CDR3 is TGTGCCAGCAGCTTAAGCAGGGTGGATAATGAGCAGTTCTTC.